Below, 3 T cell receptor beta chains from the same sample are listed, as sequenced in a study of blood T cell repertoires in COVID-19. This table comes from immunoSEQ multiplex PCR, and its TCRdb copy is limited to in-frame clones, with some not included. The table has 45,000 to 50,000 clones, approximately 87% seen once. What was sequenced was peripheral blood. Receptors were obtained from a human donor in a cohort sampled during active COVID-19.

This clone was observed a handful of times. The chain couples TRBV2 to TRBJ2-3; TRBD1 agrees at 9 bases. V trimming: 7 bases; J trimming: 0 bases; junction bases outside the gene matches: 2. The germline V gene encodes CDR1 SNHLY and CDR2 FYNNEI. The CDR3 spans 14 residues. The CDR3 nucleotides are TGTGCCAGCACCGACAGGGGGAGCACAGATACGCAGTATTTT. This sequence encodes CASTDRGSTDTQYF. The variable domain in full, with the rest retrieved from reference TRBV2 and TRBJ2-3, is EPEVTQTPSHQVTQMGQEVILRCVPISNHLYFYWYRQILGQKVEFLVSFYNNEISEKSEIFDDQFSVERPDGSNFTLKIRSTKLEDSAMYFCASTDRGSTDTQYFGPGTRLTVL.

The chain couples TRBV18 to TRBJ2-7; tentative D call: TRBD2 (6 bases). Trimming shortened V by 4 bases and J by 2 bases, and 12 bases separated the two germline ends. Germline lookup yields CDR1 KGHSH and CDR2 LQKENI. The CDR3 covers 14 residues. The chain's CDR3 is CASSRQEGPYEQYF. Here the CDR3 DNA reads TGTGCCAGCTCACGGCAGGAGGGCCCCTACGAGCAGTACTTC.

In this sample, this clone turned up a few times. The rearrangement uses TRBV6-5 and TRBJ2-5; no clear D gene. The CDR3 loop spans 13 amino acids. Germline CDR1 reads MNHEY; CDR2 reads SVGAGI. The V end was cut by 0 bases, the J end by 5 bases, with 7 bases between. Written as DNA, the CDR3 is TGTGCCAGCAGTTACTCGATACAGGAGACCCAGTACTTC. Translation: CASSYSIQETQYF.